The clone carrying this T cell receptor beta chain occurred many times. This entry is derived from a study of low-dose radiotherapy and immunotherapy resistance in tumors. The time point here: before trial treatment. Low-dose radiotherapy, low-dose cyclophosphamide, aspirin, ipilimumab and nivolumab were all given to the donors. Using a constant-region primer together with a V-primer adapter, TCRs were subjected to 15 to 20 PCR cycles of amplification. TCRdb redid the calling of the reads with MiXCR, one entry per CDR3 protein. The sample lists tens of thousands of distinct CDR3 sequences, about 12% occurring once. Germline CDR1 SNHLY, CDR2 FYNNEI. CDR3 size: 13 residues. Trimming removed 8 bases from V and 2 bases from J, with 13 bases in between.

The origin of this receptor is a female donor with ovarian cancer. This chain joins TRBV2 and TRBJ2-7, with D unresolved. Sequenced material: PBMCs, taken before treatment. CDR3 nucleotide sequence: TGTGCCAGCCAGATCCGTCCTACCTACGAGCAGTACTTC. As protein: CASQIRPTYEQYF.